This entry features one TCR beta chain sequence. This sample's treatment: randomized to nivolumab then ipilimumab (arm A) or the reverse (arm B). From thawed PBMCs, live CD3+CD8+ cells negative for CD19 and CD56 were sorted. The sample belongs to a study of sequential checkpoint blockade in melanoma. For the study at large: First-line arms were nivolumab then ipilimumab, or the reverse, randomized 1:1.

Trimming cost V 0 bases and J 7 bases, with 7 bases left between them. Germline assignment: CDR1 MGHRA and CDR2 YSYEKL. The CDR3 sequence is 13 residues long. Clones were read by immunoSEQ multiplex PCR, and TCRdb kept only the in-frame ones, dropping some. In the table there are fewer than 25,000 clones, approximately 80% of which are singletons. The TCR was taken from a human donor with melanoma. Here the sequenced sample was CD8+ T cells sorted from blood (inferred from file names), taken from a patient given nivolumab and ipilimumab in sequence. The chain carries TRBV4-1 and TRBJ1-5, with D possibly TRBD1 on 5 matching bases. The CDR3 nucleotides are TGCGCCAGCAGCCAAGATGGGGGGCAGCCCCAGCATTTT. The encoded protein is CASSQDGGQPQHF.